This T cell receptor beta chain was profiled in a study of T cell responses to AZD1222 COVID-19 vaccine. General study results and limits: None of the repertoires were sampled until the peak T cell response had passed.

The CDR3 loop spans 16 amino acids. J lost 1 base, V lost 0 bases, and 4 bases had no gene match. CDR1 SGHDT and CDR2 YYEEEE come from the germline V gene. A note on this clone: Its specificity is unknown.

TCRdb keeps only in-frame clones here, not all; method: immunoSEQ multiplex PCR. The sample contains about 130,000 clones, 90% to 95% of which appear only once. This clonotype originated in an adult in good health. This chain connects TRBV5-6 to TRBJ1-3; 7 bases agree with TRBD1. The source was peripheral blood, collected on day 0 of AZD1222 vaccination. DNA for the CDR3: TGTGCCAGCAGCTTGGGGACAGGCCATTCTGGAAACACCATATATTTT. Translating it yields CASSLGTGHSGNTIYF.